Listed here are 14 T cell receptor beta chains from one sample, sequenced in a study of CD8 T cells in ankylosing spondylitis. General observations from the study: Seven or eight highly homologous variants formed a TCR beta motif that appeared characteristic of ankylosing spondylitis blood.

Their recognized antigens are unknown. TCRdb reprocessed the 5' RACE reads with MiXCR, giving one entry per CDR3 protein. The repertoire holds 650,000 to 800,000 distinct CDR3 sequences, with roughly 19% as singletons. The source material was blood, either unsorted or a sorted T cell fraction (not recorded which). The receptors shown here come from a male donor with ankylosing spondylitis.

The rearrangement links TRBV7-9 to TRBJ2-1; D possibly uses TRBD1 or TRBD2 (5 bases each). CDR1 and CDR2 from the germline V gene are SEHNR and FQNEAQ (reference sequence). There are 16 residues in the CDR3. The germline V and J ends were trimmed by 1 base and 5 bases, with 15 bases remaining between them. The CDR3 is CASSLGLGGYDNEQFF. The CDR3 nucleotides read TGTGCCAGCAGCTTAGGCCTTGGGGGTTACGACAATGAGCAGTTCTTC.

The V call is TRBV11-2, the J call TRBJ2-1; D might be TRBD1 (5 bases). The CDR3 runs to 17 residues. CDR1 SGHAT and CDR2 FQNNGV come from the germline V gene. Trimming pared 0 bases from V and 0 bases from J, leaving 12 bases between. This CDR3 reads CASSLDRALRSYNEQFF. CDR3 sequence (DNA): TGTGCCAGCAGCTTAGACAGGGCCCTCCGCTCCTACAATGAGCAGTTCTTC.

This clonotype was observed a few times. CDR3: CSARGTSEETQYF. The CDR3 DNA follows: TGCAGTGCCCGCGGGACTAGTGAGGAGACCCAGTACTTC. This chain connects TRBV20-1 to TRBJ2-5, with TRBD2 matching over 8 bases. The CDR3 loop spans 13 amino acids. Germline CDR1 reads DFQATT; CDR2 reads SNEGSKA (reference sequence). Germline trimming cut 6 bases from V and 5 bases from J; bases unmatched to any gene: 8.

The V and J genes are TRBV21-1 and TRBJ2-7; the DNA was not used to check the table's D call, TRBD1. TRBV21-1 has pseudogene status. The CDR3 totals 16 residues. Here the CDR3 DNA reads TGTGCCAGCAGCAAAGACCAGGGACAGGGGCCCTACGAGCAGTACTTC. The encoded protein is CASSKDQGQGPYEQYF.

This chain joins TRBV30 and TRBJ2-3; 10 bases are a match to TRBD1. The junction had 5 bases not matched to a gene; V was cut back by 4 bases and J by 1 base. The CDR3 is 15 amino acids. Germline values: CDR1 GTSNPN, CDR2 SVGIG (reference sequence). The CDR3 is CAWKGQGVGTDTQYF. DNA for the CDR3: TGTGCCTGGAAAGGACAGGGGGTGGGCACAGATACGCAGTATTTT.

J is TRBJ2-7 and V is TRBV28, with a possible D match to TRBD2 (6 bases). The V and J ends lost 6 bases and 3 bases respectively, with 15 bases between them. Germline CDR1 is MDHEN and CDR2 is SYDVKM. This CDR3 is built from 14 residues. The CDR3 loop is CASSARPGDYEQYF. The CDR3 DNA reads TGTGCCAGCAGCGCCAGGCCGGGAGACTACGAGCAGTACTTC.

This clonotype was detected only a few times. This chain joins TRBV5-1 and TRBJ2-3, with a possible D match to TRBD1 (5 bases). The CDR3 totals 16 residues. Germline CDR1 and CDR2: SGHRS and YFSETQ. Deletions cut 0 bases from V and 5 bases from J, with 16 bases between. The CDR3 loop is CASSLVGIGVEDTQYF. The CDR3 region has the DNA TGCGCCAGCAGCTTGGTTGGGATAGGGGTTGAAGATACGCAGTATTTT. Filled out from reference TRBV5-1 and TRBJ2-3, the complete variable domain reads KAGVTQTPRYLIKTRGQQVTLSCSPISGHRSVSWYQQTPGQGLQFLFEYFSETQRNKGNFPGRFSGRQFSNSRSEMNVSTLELGDSALYLCASSLVGIGVEDTQYFGPGTRLTVL.

This clonotype was recorded a few times. The chain is built from TRBV27 and TRBJ2-1; 7 bases are shared with TRBD1. Germline-derived CDR1 and CDR2 are MNHEY and SMNVEV (reference sequence). The ends lost 8 bases at V and 3 bases at J; junction bases unmatched: 16. This CDR3 contains 17 residues. Here the CDR3 reads CASGSGGTGALYNEQFF. The CDR3 DNA sequence: TGTGCCAGCGGTTCGGGTGGAACAGGGGCCCTCTACAATGAGCAGTTCTTC.

The chain links TRBV20-1 to TRBJ2-7; TRBD1 or TRBD2 may be the D gene (5 bases each). In germline, CDR1 is DFQATT, CDR2 SNEGSKA (reference sequence). V was shortened by 1 base and J by 10 bases, with 17 bases between the two germline ends. This CDR3 is built from 13 residues. CDR3 sequence: CSARGSTLRDQYF. The DNA for the CDR3 is TGCAGTGCTAGAGGCTCCACCCTCAGGGACCAGTACTTC.

In its sample, this clonotype was seen many times. The chain joins TRBV7-2 to TRBJ2-7; TRBD2 is a possible D gene (5 bases). V was clipped by 0 bases and J by 3 bases, with 9 bases between them. The CDR3 is 14 residues long. Germline loops: CDR1 SGHTA, CDR2 FQGNSA. The CDR3: CASSLATGSYEQYF. CDR3 coding DNA: TGTGCCAGCAGCTTAGCTACTGGGAGCTACGAGCAGTACTTC.

This clonotype turned up a few times. This sequence joins TRBV12-3 or TRBV12-4 and TRBJ1-5; 8 positions match TRBD1. V gave up 7 bases and J gave up 2 bases; unmatched junction bases: 16. The CDR3 spans 18 residues. The CDR3 protein is CASTLGAYRGTGNQPQHF. CDR3 in DNA: TGTGCCAGCACCCTTGGGGCCTACAGGGGGACGGGCAATCAGCCCCAGCATTTT.

This clonotype has only a few counts. The chain combines TRBV29-1 with TRBJ2-5; TRBD2 aligns across 7 bases. CDR3 length equals 12 residues. The ends lost 5 bases at V and 1 base at J; junction bases unmatched: 1. Germline V lookup: CDR1 SQVTM, CDR2 ANQGSEA. The CDR3 sequence is CSVRTSQETQYF. DNA of the CDR3: TGCAGCGTTAGGACTAGCCAAGAGACCCAGTACTTC.

On this clonotype itself: The junction departs from germline at one end; a sequencing error may be responsible. V is TRBV5-6 and J is TRBJ2-7; D is undetermined. This CDR3 comprises 14 residues. The germline V gene has CDR1 SGHDT and CDR2 YYEEEE. The chain's CDR3 is CAISSVLGCYEQYF. CDR3 DNA sequence: TGTGCCATCAGCTCCGTGCTCGGCTGCTACGAGCAGTACTTC.

The chain uses TRBV3-1 and TRBJ2-5, with 13 bases identical to TRBD2. CDR3 size: 17 residues. CDR1 is LGHDT and CDR2 is YNNKEL in the germline V gene (reference sequence). Unmatched junction bases numbered 5, after V lost 3 bases and J lost 1 base. The CDR3 sequence: CASSHYGLAGAQETQYF. The DNA for the CDR3 is TGTGCCAGCAGCCATTACGGACTAGCGGGGGCCCAAGAGACCCAGTACTTC.